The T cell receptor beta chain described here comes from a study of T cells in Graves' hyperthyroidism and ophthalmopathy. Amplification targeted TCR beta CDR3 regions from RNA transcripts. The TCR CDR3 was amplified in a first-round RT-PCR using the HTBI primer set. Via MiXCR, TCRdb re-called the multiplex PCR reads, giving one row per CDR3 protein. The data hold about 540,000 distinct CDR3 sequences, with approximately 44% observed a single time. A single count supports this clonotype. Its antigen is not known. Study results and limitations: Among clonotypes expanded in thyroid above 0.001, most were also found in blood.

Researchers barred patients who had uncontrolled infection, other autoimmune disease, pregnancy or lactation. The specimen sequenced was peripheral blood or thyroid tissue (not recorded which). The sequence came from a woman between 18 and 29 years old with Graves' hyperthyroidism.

CDR3 protein: CASSLAGRGPDTQYF. The CDR3 DNA reads TGTGCCAGCAGCTTAGCAGGTCGGGGGCCAGATACGCAGTATTTT. The chain joins TRBV7-9 to TRBJ2-3; D possibly uses TRBD1 or TRBD2 (6 bases each). V dropped 0 bases and J dropped 4 bases, with 11 bases sitting between them. Germline CDR1 is SEHNR and CDR2 is FQNEAQ (reference sequence). There are 15 residues in the CDR3. Filled out from reference TRBV7-9 and TRBJ2-3, the complete variable domain reads DTGVSQNPRHKITKRGQNVTFRCDPISEHNRLYWYRQTLGQGPEFLTYFQNEAQLEKSRLLSDRFSAERPKGSFSTLEIQRTEQGDSAMYLCASSLAGRGPDTQYFGPGTRLTVL.